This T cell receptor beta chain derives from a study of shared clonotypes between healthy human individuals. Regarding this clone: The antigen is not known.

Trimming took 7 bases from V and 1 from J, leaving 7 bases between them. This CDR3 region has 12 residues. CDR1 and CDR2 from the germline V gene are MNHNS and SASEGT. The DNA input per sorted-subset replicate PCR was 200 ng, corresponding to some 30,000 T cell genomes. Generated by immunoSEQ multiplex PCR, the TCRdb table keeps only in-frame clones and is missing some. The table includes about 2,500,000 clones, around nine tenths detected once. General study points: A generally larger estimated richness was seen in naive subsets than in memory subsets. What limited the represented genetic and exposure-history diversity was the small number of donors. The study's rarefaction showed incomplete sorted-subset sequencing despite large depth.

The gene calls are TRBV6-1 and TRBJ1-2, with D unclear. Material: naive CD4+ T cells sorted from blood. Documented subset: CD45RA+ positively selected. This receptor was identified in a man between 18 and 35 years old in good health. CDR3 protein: CASTNSNYGYTF. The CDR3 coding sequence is TGTGCCAGCACAAACAGTAACTATGGCTACACCTTC.